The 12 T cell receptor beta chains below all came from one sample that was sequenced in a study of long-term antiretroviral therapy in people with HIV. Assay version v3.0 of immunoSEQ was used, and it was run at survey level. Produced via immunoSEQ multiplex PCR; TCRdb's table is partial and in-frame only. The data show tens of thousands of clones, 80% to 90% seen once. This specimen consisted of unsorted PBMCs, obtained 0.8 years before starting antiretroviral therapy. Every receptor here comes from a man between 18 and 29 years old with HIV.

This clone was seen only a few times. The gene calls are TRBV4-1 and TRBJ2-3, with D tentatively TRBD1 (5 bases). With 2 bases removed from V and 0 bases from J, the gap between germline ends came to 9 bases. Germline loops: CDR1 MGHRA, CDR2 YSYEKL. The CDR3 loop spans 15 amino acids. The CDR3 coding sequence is TGCGCCAGCAGCCAATGGGGCCAGAGCACAGATACGCAGTATTTT. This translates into CASSQWGQSTDTQYF.

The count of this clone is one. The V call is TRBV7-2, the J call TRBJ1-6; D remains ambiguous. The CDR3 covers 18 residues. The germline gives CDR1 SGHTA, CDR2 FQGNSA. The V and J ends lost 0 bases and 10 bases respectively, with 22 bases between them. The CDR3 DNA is TGTGCCAGCAGCTTAGCCGGGTGGGGAAGGTCGGGGAGATCACCCCTCCACTTT. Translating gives CASSLAGWGRSGRSPLHF.

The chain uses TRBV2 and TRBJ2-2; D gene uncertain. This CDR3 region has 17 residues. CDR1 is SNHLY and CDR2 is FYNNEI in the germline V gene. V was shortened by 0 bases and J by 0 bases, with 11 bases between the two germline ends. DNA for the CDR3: TGTGCCAGCAGTGAAGCGCTTGGCTCAGCGAACACCGGGGAGCTGTTTTTT. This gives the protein CASSEALGSANTGELFF.

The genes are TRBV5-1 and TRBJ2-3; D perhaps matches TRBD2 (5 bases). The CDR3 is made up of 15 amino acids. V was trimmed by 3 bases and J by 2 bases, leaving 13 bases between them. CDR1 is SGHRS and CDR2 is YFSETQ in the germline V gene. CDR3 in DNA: TGCGCCAGCAGCTACCGGGGATCCTTCACAGATACGCAGTATTTT. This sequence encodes CASSYRGSFTDTQYF.

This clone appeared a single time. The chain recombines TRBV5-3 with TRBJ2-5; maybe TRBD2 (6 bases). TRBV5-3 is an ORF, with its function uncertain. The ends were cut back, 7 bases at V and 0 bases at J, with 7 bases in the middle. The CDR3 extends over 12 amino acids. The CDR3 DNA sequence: TGTGCCAGAGGGGGGTACCAAGAGACCCAGTACTTC. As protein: CARGGYQETQYF.

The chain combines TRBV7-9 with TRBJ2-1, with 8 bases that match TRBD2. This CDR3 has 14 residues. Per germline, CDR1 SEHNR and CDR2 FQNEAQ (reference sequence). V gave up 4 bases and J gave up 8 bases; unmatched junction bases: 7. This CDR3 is CASSYDGTRDEQFF. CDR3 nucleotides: TGTGCCAGCAGCTACGACGGGACTAGGGATGAGCAGTTCTTC.

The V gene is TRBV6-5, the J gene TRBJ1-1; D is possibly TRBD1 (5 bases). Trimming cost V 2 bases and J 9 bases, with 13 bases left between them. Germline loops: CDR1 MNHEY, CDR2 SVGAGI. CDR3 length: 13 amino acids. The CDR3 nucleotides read TGTGCCAGCAGTTACGCGATTGGGGGGAAAGCTTTCTTT. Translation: CASSYAIGGKAFF.

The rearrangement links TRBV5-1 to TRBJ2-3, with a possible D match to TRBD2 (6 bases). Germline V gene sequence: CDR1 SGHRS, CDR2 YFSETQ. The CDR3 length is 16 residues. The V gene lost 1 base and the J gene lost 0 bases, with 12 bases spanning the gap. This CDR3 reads CASSLRARGSTDTQYF. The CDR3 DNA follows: TGCGCCAGCAGCTTGCGGGCGCGGGGCAGCACAGATACGCAGTATTTT.

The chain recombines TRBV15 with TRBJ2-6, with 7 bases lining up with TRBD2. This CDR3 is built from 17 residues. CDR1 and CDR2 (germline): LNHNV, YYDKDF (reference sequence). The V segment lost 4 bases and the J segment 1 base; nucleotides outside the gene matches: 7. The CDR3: CATSKGRVSSGANVLTF. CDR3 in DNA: TGTGCCACCAGCAAGGGGAGGGTATCATCTGGGGCCAACGTCCTGACTTTC.

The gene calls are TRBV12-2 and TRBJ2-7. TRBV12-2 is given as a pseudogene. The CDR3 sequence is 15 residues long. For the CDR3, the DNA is TGTGCAAGTCGCTTAGACACTGTCGTCCCATACGAGCAGTACTTC. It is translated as CASRLDTVVPYEQYF.

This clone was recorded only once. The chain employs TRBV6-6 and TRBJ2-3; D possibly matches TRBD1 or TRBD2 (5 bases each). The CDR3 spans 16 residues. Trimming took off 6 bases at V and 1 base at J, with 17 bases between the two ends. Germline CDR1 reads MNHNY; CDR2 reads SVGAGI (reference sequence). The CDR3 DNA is TGTGCCAGCAGCCGAGGACAACGGGGCGGCACAGATACGCAGTATTTT. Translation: CASSRGQRGGTDTQYF.

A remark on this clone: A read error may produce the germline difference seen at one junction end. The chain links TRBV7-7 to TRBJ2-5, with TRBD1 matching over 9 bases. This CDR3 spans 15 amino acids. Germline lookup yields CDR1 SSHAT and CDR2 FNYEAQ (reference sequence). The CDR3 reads CASSLDRGVSETQYF. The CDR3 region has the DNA TGTGCTAGCAGCTTGGACAGGGGTGTCTCGGAGACCCAGTACTTC.